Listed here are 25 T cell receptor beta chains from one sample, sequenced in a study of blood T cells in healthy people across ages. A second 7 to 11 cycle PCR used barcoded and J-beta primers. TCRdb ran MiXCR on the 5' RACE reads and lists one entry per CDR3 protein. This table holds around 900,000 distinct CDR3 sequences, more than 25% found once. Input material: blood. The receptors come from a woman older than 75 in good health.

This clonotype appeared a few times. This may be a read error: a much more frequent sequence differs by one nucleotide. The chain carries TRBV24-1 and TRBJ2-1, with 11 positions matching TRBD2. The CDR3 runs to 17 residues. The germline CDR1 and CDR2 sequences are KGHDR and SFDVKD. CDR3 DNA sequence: TGTGCCGCCAGTGATTCTCTTAGCGGGGGGGCCATGGATGAGCAGTTCTTC. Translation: CAASDSLSGGAMDEQFF.

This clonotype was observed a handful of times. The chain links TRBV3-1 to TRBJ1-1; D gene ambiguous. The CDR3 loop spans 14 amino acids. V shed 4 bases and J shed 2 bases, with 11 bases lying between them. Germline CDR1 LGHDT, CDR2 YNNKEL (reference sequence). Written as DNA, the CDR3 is TGTGCCAGCAGCCCCCCCGCGGGAAACACTGAAGCTTTCTTT. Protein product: CASSPPAGNTEAFF.

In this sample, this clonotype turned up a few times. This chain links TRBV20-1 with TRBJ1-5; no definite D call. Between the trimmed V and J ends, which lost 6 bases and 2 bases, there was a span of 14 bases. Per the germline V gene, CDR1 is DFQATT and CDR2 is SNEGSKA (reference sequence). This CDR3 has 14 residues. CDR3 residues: CSAKRVDGNQPQHF. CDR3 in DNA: TGCAGTGCCAAGAGGGTTGACGGCAATCAGCCCCAGCATTTT.

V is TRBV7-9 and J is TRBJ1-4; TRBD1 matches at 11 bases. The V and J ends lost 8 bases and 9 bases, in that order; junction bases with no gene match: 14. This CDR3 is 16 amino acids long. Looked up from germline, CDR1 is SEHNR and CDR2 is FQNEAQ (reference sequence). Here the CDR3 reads CASSHLQGQGAQKLFF. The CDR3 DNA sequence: TGTGCCAGCTCCCACCTCCAAGGACAGGGGGCGCAAAAACTGTTTTTT. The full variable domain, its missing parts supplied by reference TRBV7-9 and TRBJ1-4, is DTGVSQNPRHKITKRGQNVTFRCDPISEHNRLYWYRQTLGQGPEFLTYFQNEAQLEKSRLLSDRFSAERPKGSFSTLEIQRTEQGDSAMYLCASSHLQGQGAQKLFFGSGTQLSVL.

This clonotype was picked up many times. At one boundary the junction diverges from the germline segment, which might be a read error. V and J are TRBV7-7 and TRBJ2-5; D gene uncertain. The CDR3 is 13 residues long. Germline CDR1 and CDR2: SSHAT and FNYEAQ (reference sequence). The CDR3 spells CASSFGLDETQYF. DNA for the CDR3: TGTGCTAGCAGCTTCGGCCTGGATGAGACCCAGTACTTC.

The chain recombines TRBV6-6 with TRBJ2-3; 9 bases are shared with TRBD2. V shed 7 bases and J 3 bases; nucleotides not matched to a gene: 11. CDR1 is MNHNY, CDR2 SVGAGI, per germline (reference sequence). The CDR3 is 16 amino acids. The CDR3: CASNLKGAGGTDTQYF. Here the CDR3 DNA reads TGTGCCAGCAATCTTAAGGGTGCGGGGGGGACAGATACGCAGTATTTT.

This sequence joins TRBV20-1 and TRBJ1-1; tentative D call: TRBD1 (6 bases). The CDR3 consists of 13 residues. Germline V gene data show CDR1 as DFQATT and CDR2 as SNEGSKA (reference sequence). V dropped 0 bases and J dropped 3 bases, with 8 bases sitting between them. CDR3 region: CSAREQGYTEAFF. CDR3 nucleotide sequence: TGCAGTGCTAGAGAACAGGGATACACTGAAGCTTTCTTT.

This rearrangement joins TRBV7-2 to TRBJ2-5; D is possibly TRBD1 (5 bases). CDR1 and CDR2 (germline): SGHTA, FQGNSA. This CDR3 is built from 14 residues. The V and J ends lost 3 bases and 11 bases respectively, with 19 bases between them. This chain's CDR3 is CASSLGQGPTKQYF. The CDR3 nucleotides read TGTGCCAGCAGCTTGGGCCAGGGCCCTACGAAGCAGTACTTC.

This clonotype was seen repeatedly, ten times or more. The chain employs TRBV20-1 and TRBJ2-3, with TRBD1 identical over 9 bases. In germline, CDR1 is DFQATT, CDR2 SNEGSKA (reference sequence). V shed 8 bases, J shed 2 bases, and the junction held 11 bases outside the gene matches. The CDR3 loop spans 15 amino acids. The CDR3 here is CSTDTDRGSTDTQYF. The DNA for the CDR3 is TGCAGTACTGATACGGACAGGGGATCCACAGATACGCAGTATTTT.

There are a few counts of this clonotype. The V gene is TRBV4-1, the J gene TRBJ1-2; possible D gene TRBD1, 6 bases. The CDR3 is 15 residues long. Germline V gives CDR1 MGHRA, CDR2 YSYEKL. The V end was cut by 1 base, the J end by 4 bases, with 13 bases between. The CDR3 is CASSQVSTGLYGYTF. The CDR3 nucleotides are TGCGCCAGCAGCCAAGTTTCGACAGGACTCTATGGCTACACCTTC.

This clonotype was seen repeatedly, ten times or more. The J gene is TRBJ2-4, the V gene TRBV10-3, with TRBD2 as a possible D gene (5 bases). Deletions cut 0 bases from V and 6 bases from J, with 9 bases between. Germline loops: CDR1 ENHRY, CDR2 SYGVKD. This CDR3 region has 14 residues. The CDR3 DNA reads TGTGCCATCAGTGAGTCGGTAGGAGGAAACATTCAGTACTTC. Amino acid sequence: CAISESVGGNIQYF.

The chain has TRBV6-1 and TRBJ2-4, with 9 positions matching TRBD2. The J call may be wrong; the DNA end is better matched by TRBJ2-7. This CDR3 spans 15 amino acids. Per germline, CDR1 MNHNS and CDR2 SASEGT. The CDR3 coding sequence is TGTGCCAGCAGTGGAGGACTAGCGCGCACCTACGAGCAGTACTTC. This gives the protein CASSGGLARTYEQYF.

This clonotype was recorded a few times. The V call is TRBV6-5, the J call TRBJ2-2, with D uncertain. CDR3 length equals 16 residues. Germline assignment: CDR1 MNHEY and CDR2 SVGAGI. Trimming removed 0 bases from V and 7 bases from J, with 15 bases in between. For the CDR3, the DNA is TGTGCCAGCAGTTACTCCCCCCCACCTTGGGGCGGGGAGCTGTTTTTT. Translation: CASSYSPPPWGGELFF.

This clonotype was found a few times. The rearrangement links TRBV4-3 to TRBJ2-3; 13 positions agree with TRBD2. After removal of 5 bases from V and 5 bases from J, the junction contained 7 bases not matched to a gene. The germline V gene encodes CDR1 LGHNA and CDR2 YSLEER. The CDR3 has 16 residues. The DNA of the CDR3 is TGCGCCAGCAGCGAACTAGCGGGGGGGACGGGAGATACGCAGTATTTT. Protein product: CASSELAGGTGDTQYF.

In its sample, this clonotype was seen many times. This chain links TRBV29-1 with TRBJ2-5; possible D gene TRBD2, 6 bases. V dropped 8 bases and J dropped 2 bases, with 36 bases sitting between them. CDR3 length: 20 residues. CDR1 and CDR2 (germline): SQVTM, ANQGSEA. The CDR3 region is CSTYAAGSELSLGLQETQYF. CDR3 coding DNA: TGCAGCACTTACGCCGCGGGATCGGAGCTATCCCTTGGGTTGCAAGAGACCCAGTACTTC.

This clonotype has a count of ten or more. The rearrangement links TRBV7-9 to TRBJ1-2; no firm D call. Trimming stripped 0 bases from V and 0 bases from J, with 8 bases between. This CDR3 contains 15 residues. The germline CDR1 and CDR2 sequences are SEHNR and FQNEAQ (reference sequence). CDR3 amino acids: CASSLAGRANYGYTF. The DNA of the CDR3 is TGTGCCAGCAGCTTAGCGGGCCGAGCTAACTATGGCTACACCTTC.

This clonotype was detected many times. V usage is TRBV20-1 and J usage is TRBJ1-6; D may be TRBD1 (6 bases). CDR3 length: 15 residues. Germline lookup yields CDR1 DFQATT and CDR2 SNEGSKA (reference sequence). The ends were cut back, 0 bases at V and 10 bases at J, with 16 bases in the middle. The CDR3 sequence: CSARDPQGIGSPLHF. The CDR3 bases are TGCAGTGCTAGAGATCCACAGGGAATAGGATCACCCCTCCACTTT.

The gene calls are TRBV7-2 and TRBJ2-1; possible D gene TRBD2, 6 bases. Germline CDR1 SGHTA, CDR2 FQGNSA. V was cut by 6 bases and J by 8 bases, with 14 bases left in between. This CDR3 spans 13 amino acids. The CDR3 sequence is CASRREAVDEQFF. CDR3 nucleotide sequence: TGTGCCAGCAGGAGGGAGGCTGTAGATGAGCAGTTCTTC.

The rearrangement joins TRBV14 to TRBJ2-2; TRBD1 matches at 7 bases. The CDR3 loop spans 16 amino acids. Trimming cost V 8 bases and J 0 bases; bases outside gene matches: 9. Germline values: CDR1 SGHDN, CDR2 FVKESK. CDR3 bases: TGTGCCAGCGGAACTTGGACAGGACCGAACACCGGGGAGCTGTTTTTT. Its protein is CASGTWTGPNTGELFF. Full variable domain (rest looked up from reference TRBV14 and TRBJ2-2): EAGVTQFPSHSVIEKGQTVTLRCDPISGHDNLYWYRRVMGKEIKFLLHFVKESKQDESGMPNNRFLAERTGGTYSTLKVQPAELEDSGVYFCASGTWTGPNTGELFFGEGSRLTVL.

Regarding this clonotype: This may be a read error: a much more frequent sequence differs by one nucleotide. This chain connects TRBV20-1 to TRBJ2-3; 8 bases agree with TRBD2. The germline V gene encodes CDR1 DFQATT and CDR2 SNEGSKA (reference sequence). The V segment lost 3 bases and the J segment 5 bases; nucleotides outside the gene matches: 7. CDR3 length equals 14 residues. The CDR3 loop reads CSARTNGGVDTQYF. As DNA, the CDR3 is TGCAGTGCTAGGACTAACGGGGGGGTAGATACGCAGTATTTT.

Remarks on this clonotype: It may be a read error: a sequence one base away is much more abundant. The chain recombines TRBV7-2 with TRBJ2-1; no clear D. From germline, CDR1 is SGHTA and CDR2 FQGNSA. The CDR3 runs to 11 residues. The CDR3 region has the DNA TGTGCCAGCCAAGGGCTGAATGAGCAGGTCTTC. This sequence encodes CASQGLNEQVF. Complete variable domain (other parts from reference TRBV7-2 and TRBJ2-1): GAGVSQSPSNKVTEKGKDVELRCDPISGHTALYWYRQSLGQGLEFLIYFQGNSAPDKSGLPSDRFSAERTGGSVSTLTIQRTQQEDSAVYLCASQGLNEQVFGPGTRLTVL.

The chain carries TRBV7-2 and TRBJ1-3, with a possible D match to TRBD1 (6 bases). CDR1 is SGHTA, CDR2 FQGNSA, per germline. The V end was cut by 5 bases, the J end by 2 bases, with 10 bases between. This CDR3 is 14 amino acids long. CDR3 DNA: TGTGCCAGCAGCCCAGGGGTAGCTGGAAACACCATATATTTT. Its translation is CASSPGVAGNTIYF.

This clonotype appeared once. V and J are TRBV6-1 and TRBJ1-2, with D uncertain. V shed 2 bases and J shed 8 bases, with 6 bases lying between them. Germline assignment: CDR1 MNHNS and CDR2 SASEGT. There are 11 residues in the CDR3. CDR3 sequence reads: CASSEWSGYTF. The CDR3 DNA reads TGTGCCAGCAGTGAATGGTCGGGCTACACCTTC.

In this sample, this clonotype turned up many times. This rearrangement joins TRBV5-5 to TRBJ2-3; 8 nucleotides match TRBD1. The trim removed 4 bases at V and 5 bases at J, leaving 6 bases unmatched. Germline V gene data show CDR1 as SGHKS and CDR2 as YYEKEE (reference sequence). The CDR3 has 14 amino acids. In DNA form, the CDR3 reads TGTGCCAGCAGCCATAATACAGGGGGAGATACGCAGTATTTT. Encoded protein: CASSHNTGGDTQYF.

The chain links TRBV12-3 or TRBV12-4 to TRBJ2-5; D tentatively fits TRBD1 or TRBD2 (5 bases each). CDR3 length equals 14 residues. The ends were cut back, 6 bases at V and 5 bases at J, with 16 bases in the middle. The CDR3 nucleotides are TGTGCCAGCAGCCCCTCCCGGGGCTGGGAGACCCAGTACTTC. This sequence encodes CASSPSRGWETQYF.